The 23 T cell receptor beta chains presented below share a single source sample, sequenced in a study of T cell repertoires in cytomegalovirus infection. These receptors have no known antigen. Each CDR3 protein is one row after TCRdb ran MiXCR on the reads. Among about 920,000 distinct CDR3 sequences listed, 30% to 40% were seen once. This sample comprised cultured CD8+ T cells from PBMCs, obtained from culture after CMV antigen stimulation. These receptors all stem from a human donor in good health (CMV status not recorded). Some clones in this sample may be carry-over from other donors' samples.

The J gene is TRBJ2-1, the V gene TRBV6-5; D gene ambiguous. V lost 1 base, J lost 7 bases, and 11 bases lay in between. CDR3 size: 14 residues. Germline V gene data show CDR1 as MNHEY and CDR2 as SVGAGI. As DNA, the CDR3 is TGTGCCAGCAGTTACTGGGCAAAGGGTAATGAGCAGTTCTTC. Its protein is CASSYWAKGNEQFF.

This clonotype has more than one count but fewer than ten. V gene TRBV6-2 or TRBV6-3 combines with J gene TRBJ1-1; unclear D gene. Germline V gene lookup returns CDR1 MNHEY and CDR2 SVGEGT. The CDR3 sequence is 16 residues long. Trimming took off 0 bases at V and 3 bases at J, with 14 bases between the two ends. The CDR3 sequence is CASSYSSEGGYTEAFF. CDR3 coding DNA: TGTGCCAGCAGTTACTCGTCGGAGGGCGGGTACACTGAAGCTTTCTTT.

This clonotype occurred a few times. V gene TRBV13 combines with J gene TRBJ2-5, with 9 bases fitting TRBD2. CDR3 length: 15 residues. V lost 5 bases, J lost 7 bases, and 11 bases stayed unmatched. CDR1 and CDR2 from the germline V gene are PRHDT and FYEKMQ (reference sequence). The CDR3, as DNA: TGTGCCAGCAGCCGTAGCGGGGGCTCTGTTGGGACCCAGTACTTC. Its protein product is CASSRSGGSVGTQYF.

This clonotype was counted at least ten times. The rearrangement links TRBV7-2 to TRBJ1-3; D remains unclear. V lost 1 base to trimming and J lost 0 bases, with 10 bases between them. Germline values: CDR1 SGHTA, CDR2 FQGNSA. The CDR3 contains 16 residues. CDR3 nucleotides: TGTGCCAGCAGCTTAGGTGGATTTATCTCTGGAAACACCATATATTTT. Translation: CASSLGGFISGNTIYF.

V is TRBV20-1 and J is TRBJ1-1; a weak D match, TRBD1 (6 bases). V was pared by 4 bases and J by 5 bases, with 17 bases between. This CDR3 has 14 residues. Germline CDR1 DFQATT, CDR2 SNEGSKA (reference sequence). The CDR3 DNA reads TGCAGTGCTACCTTAACAGGGTTAGGGACTGAAGCTTTCTTT. Its translation: CSATLTGLGTEAFF.

The rearrangement joins TRBV6-5 to TRBJ1-2; no clear D. Between the trimmed V and J ends, which lost 0 bases and 4 bases, there was a span of 12 bases. The germline CDR1 and CDR2 sequences are MNHEY and SVGAGI. The CDR3 covers 15 residues. The DNA of the CDR3 is TGTGCCAGCAGTTACTCGGGTGGTGAGGGCTATGGCTACACCTTC. Translated, it gives CASSYSGGEGYGYTF.

This clonotype has only a few counts. This chain uses TRBV28 with TRBJ2-5, with 7 bases fitting TRBD2. CDR3 length: 14 residues. Germline CDR1 is MDHEN and CDR2 is SYDVKM. V shed 5 bases and J 7 bases; nucleotides not matched to a gene: 10. The CDR3 DNA sequence: TGTGCCAGCAGTCTATTCCGGGAGGTCGCGACCCAGTACTTC. Translated: CASSLFREVATQYF.

The J gene is TRBJ2-7, the V gene TRBV2; unclear D gene. Germline V lookup: CDR1 SNHLY, CDR2 FYNNEI. Trimming pared 1 base from V and 2 bases from J, leaving 9 bases between. This CDR3 comprises 14 residues. CDR3 nucleotides: TGTGCCAGCAGTGAAGGCCCCCGCCCCTACGAGCAGTACTTC. Amino acids: CASSEGPRPYEQYF.

This clonotype occurred a few times. This chain links TRBV28 with TRBJ2-5; perhaps TRBD2 as D (6 bases). The CDR3 is made up of 14 amino acids. V was pared by 4 bases and J by 0 bases, with 9 bases between. Per the germline V gene, CDR1 is MDHEN and CDR2 is SYDVKM. CDR3 region: CASSYRGNQETQYF. In nucleotides, the CDR3 is TGTGCCAGCAGTTATCGGGGGAACCAAGAGACCCAGTACTTC.

This clonotype was recorded many times. The rearrangement joins TRBV7-6 to TRBJ2-1; TRBD1 matches 7 bases. V dropped 1 base and J dropped 3; count of bases not matched to a gene: 3. The CDR3 has 15 residues. Germline V gene data show CDR1 as SGHVS and CDR2 as FNYEAQ. For the CDR3, the DNA is TGTGCCAGCAGCTTAGGAGGGACAGACTACAATGAGCAGTTCTTC. Protein product: CASSLGGTDYNEQFF.

In the case of this clonotype: The junction does not match germline at one end; this may be a read error. The chain uses TRBV6-6 and TRBJ2-3, with 10 nucleotides matching TRBD2. Germline V gene sequence: CDR1 MNHNY, CDR2 SVGAGI (reference sequence). The CDR3 is 16 amino acids. The CDR3 reads CVSSFRAGGQVDTQYF. The CDR3, as DNA: TGTGTCAGCAGTTTCCGAGCGGGGGGGCAGGTAGATACGCAGTATTTT.

This clonotype was observed a handful of times. V and J are TRBV6-1 and TRBJ1-1, with D maybe TRBD1 (5 bases). Trimming pared 5 bases from V and 3 bases from J, leaving 19 bases between. Germline CDR1 reads MNHNS; CDR2 reads SASEGT. The CDR3 is made up of 16 amino acids. The CDR3 loop reads CASSPQGAAWYTEAFF. For the CDR3, the DNA is TGTGCCAGCAGTCCACAAGGGGCAGCATGGTACACTGAAGCTTTCTTT.

In its sample, this clonotype was seen a few times. V and J are TRBV4-2 and TRBJ2-1, with 9 bases identical to TRBD2. Germline trimming cut 0 bases from V and 4 bases from J; bases unmatched to any gene: 7. The CDR3 runs to 17 residues. CDR1 is LGHNA and CDR2 is YNFKEQ in the germline V gene. CDR3 loop: CASSQDWETSGYNEQFF. CDR3 in DNA: TGTGCCAGCAGCCAAGATTGGGAGACTAGCGGTTACAATGAGCAGTTCTTC.

This chain connects TRBV2 to TRBJ2-3; D might be TRBD1 (6 bases). The V gene lost 4 bases and the J gene lost 3 bases, with 20 bases spanning the gap. The germline CDR1 and CDR2 sequences are SNHLY and FYNNEI. The CDR3 consists of 17 residues. The CDR3 spells CASSGLTGQLTTDTQYF. Here the CDR3 DNA reads TGTGCCAGCAGTGGACTAACCGGACAGCTAACTACAGATACGCAGTATTTT.

The rearrangement uses TRBV12-3 or TRBV12-4 and TRBJ2-7, with TRBD1 matching over 7 bases. Trimming at V came to 3 bases and at J to 4 bases, leaving 6 bases not matched to a gene. The CDR3 totals 14 residues. Here the CDR3 DNA reads TGTGCCAGCAGTTTTGGGGGACAGAATTACGAGCAGTACTTC. This codes for CASSFGGQNYEQYF.

This clonotype was detected only a few times. This chain links TRBV27 with TRBJ1-1; 7 bases line up with TRBD1. V shed 2 bases and J 0 bases; nucleotides not matched to a gene: 9. CDR1 is MNHEY, CDR2 SMNVEV, per germline (reference sequence). The CDR3 has 17 amino acids. The CDR3 sequence: CASSLQQGMQMNTEAFF. Here the CDR3 DNA reads TGTGCCAGCAGTTTACAACAGGGGATGCAAATGAACACTGAAGCTTTCTTT.

The rearrangement links TRBV20-1 to TRBJ1-2, with D tentatively TRBD1 (6 bases). Germline CDR1 is DFQATT and CDR2 is SNEGSKA (reference sequence). With 8 bases removed from V and 8 bases from J, the gap between germline ends came to 27 bases. This CDR3 spans 15 amino acids. The DNA for the CDR3 is TGCAGTACCCCCCTGCCGGGCCAGGGGACGATGGGCTACACCTTC. Its translation is CSTPLPGQGTMGYTF.

For this clonotype: This may be a read error: a much more frequent sequence differs by one nucleotide. V usage is TRBV12-3 or TRBV12-4 and J usage is TRBJ2-6; TRBD1 matches 8 bases. The CDR3 is 18 amino acids. The CDR3 spells CTSRQDRGHPPGANVLTF. Written as DNA, the CDR3 is TGTACCAGCAGACAAGACAGGGGCCACCCCCCTGGGGCCAACGTCCTGACTTTC.

This clonotype was seen a handful of times. The V gene is TRBV10-3, the J gene TRBJ2-3; no reliable D call. V was clipped by 5 bases and J by 2 bases, with 5 bases between them. This CDR3 comprises 12 residues. The V gene's germline CDR1 is ENHRY and CDR2 SYGVKD. This chain's CDR3 is CAISLNTDTQYF. As DNA, the CDR3 is TGTGCCATCAGTCTCAACACAGATACGCAGTATTTT.

V gene TRBV6-6 combines with J gene TRBJ2-1, with TRBD2 identical over 9 bases. The CDR3 sequence is 17 residues long. V was pared by 2 bases and J by 8 bases, with 13 bases of the junction left unmatched. In germline, CDR1 is MNHNY, CDR2 SVGAGI (reference sequence). CDR3 amino acids: CASSYGNSGGPWDEQFF. The CDR3 nucleotides read TGTGCCAGCAGTTACGGAAATAGCGGGGGCCCTTGGGATGAGCAGTTCTTC.

The chain employs TRBV12-3 or TRBV12-4 and TRBJ2-1; D not certain. The CDR3 length is 15 residues. Trimming left V 3 bases short and J 3 bases short, with 12 bases between. DNA for the CDR3: TGTGCCAGCAGTTTTAATAGGGTCAGCTACAATGAGCAGTTCTTC. Amino acid sequence: CASSFNRVSYNEQFF.

This clonotype came up a few times. The junction and the germline gene differ at one end; a read error may be behind it. This rearrangement joins TRBV12-3 or TRBV12-4 to TRBJ2-1, with 7 bases fitting TRBD2. This CDR3 region has 11 residues. CDR3: CASSGPGLLYF. The DNA of the CDR3 is TGTGCCAGCAGTGGGCCGGGACTACTCTACTTC.

The chain uses TRBV7-2 and TRBJ1-2; D not certain. This CDR3 comprises 14 residues. V was trimmed by 3 bases and J by 3 bases, leaving 11 bases between them. Germline assignment: CDR1 SGHTA and CDR2 FQGNSA. Written as DNA, the CDR3 is TGTGCCAGCAGCTTTAACCTCGGTGACTATGGCTACACCTTC. Translation gives CASSFNLGDYGYTF. Together with reference TRBV7-2 and TRBJ1-2, the CDR3 gives the full variable domain: GAGVSQSPSNKVTEKGKDVELRCDPISGHTALYWYRQSLGQGLEFLIYFQGNSAPDKSGLPSDRFSAERTGGSVSTLTIQRTQQEDSAVYLCASSFNLGDYGYTFGSGTRLTVV.